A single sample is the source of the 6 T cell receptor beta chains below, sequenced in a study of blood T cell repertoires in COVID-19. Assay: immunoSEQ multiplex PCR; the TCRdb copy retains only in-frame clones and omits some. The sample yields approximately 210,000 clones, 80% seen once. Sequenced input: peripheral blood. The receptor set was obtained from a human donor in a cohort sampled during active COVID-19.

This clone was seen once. The CDR3 sequence: CASSKNRDQPQHF. The CDR3 region has the DNA TGTGCCAGCAGTAAAAACAGGGATCAGCCCCAGCATTTT. V gene TRBV6-5 combines with J gene TRBJ1-5, with TRBD1 as a possible D gene (6 bases). Germline assignment: CDR1 MNHEY and CDR2 SVGAGI. V was shortened by 5 bases and J by 5 bases, with 10 bases between the two germline ends. The CDR3 runs to 13 residues.

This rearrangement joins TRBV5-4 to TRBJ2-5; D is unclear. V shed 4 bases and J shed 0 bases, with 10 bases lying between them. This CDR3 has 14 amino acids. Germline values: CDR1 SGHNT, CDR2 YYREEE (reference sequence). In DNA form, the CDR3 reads TGTGCCAGCAGCCCTGTTCCAGACCAAGAGACCCAGTACTTC. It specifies CASSPVPDQETQYF.

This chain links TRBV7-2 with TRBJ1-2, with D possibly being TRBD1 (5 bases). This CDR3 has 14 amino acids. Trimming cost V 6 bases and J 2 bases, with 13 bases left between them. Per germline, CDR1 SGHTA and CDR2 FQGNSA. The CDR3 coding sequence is TGTGCCAGCAGAGGGCAGGGATCCAACTATGGCTACACCTTC. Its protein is CASRGQGSNYGYTF.

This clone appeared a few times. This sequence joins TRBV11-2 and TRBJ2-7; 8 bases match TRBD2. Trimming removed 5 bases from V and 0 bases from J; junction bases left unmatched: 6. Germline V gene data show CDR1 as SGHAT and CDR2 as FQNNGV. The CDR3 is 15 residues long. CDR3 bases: TGTGCCAGCAGCCATAGCGGGGCGAGCTCCTACGAGCAGTACTTC. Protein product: CASSHSGASSYEQYF.

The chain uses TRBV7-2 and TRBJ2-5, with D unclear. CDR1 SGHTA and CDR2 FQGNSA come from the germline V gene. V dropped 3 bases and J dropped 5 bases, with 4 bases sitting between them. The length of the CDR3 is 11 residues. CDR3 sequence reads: CASSLSETQYF. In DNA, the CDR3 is TGTGCCAGCAGCTTGAGCGAGACCCAGTACTTC.

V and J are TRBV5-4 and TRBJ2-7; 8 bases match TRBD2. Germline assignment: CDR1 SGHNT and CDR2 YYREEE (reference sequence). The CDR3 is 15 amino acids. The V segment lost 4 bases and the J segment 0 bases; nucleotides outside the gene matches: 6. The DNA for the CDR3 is TGTGCCAGCAGCGACCGGGAGGGGCCCTCCTACGAGCAGTACTTC. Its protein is CASSDREGPSYEQYF.